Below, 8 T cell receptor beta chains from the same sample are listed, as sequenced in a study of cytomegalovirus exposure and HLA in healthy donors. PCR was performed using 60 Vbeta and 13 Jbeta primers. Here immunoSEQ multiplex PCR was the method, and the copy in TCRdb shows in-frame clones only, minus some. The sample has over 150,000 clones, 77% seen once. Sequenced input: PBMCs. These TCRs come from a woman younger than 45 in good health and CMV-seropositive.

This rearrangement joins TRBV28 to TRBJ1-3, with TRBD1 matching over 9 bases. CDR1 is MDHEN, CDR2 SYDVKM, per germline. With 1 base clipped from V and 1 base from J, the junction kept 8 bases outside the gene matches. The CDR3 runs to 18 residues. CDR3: CASSLLSDRGGSGNTIYF. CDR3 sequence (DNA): TGTGCCAGCAGTTTATTATCGGACAGGGGAGGTTCTGGAAACACCATATATTTT. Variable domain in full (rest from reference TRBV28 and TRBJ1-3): DVKVTQSSRYLVKRTGEKVFLECVQDMDHENMFWYRQDPGLGLRLIYFSYDVKMKEKGDIPEGYSVSREKKERFSLILESASTNQTSMYLCASSLLSDRGGSGNTIYFGEGSWLTVV.

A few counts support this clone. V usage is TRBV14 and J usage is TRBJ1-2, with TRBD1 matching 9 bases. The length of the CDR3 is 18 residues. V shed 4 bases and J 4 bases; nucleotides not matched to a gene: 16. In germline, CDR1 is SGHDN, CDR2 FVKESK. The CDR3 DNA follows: TGTGCCAGCAGCCCCCGGGACAGGGTTTCCCCGAAGGCCTATGGCTACACCTTC. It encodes CASSPRDRVSPKAYGYTF.

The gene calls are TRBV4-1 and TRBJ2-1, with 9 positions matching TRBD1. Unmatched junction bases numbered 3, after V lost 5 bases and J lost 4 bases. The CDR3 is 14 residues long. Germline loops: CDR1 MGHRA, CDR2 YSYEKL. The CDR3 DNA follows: TGCGCCAGCAGCAACGGACAGGGGTACAATGAGCAGTTCTTC. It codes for CASSNGQGYNEQFF.

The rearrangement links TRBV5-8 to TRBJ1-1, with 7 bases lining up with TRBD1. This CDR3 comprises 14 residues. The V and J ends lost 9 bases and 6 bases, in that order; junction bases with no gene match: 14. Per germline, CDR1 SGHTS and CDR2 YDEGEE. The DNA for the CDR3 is TGTGCCAACCCGGGGCCCGACAGGGTTGCTGAAGCTTTCTTT. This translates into CANPGPDRVAEAFF. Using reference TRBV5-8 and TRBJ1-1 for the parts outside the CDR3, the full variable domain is EAGVTQSPTHLIKTRGQQATLRCSPISGHTSVYWYQQALGLGLQFLLWYDEGEERNRGNFPPRFSGRQFPNYSSELNVNALELEDSALYLCANPGPDRVAEAFFGQGTRLTVV.

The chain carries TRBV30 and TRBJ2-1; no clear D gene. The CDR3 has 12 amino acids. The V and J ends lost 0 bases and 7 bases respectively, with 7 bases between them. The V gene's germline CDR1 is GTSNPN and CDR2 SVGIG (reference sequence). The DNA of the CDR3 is TGTGCCTGGAGTGTTCAGGCGAATGAGCAGTTCTTC. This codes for CAWSVQANEQFF.

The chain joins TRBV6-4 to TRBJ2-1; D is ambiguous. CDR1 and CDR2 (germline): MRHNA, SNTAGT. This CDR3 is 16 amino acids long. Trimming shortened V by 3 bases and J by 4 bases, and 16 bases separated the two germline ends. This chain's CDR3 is CASSDLALHGYNEQFF. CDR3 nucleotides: TGTGCCAGCAGTGATCTCGCCCTTCACGGGTACAATGAGCAGTTCTTC.

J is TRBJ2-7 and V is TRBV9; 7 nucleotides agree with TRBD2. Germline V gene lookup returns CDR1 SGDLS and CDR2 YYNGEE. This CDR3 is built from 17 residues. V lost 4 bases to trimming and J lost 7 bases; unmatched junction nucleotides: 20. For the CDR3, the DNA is TGTGCCAGCAGCTCCTCCGGGGGGTTCCCCAGTTTATGGGAGCAGTACTTC. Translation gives CASSSSGGFPSLWEQYF.

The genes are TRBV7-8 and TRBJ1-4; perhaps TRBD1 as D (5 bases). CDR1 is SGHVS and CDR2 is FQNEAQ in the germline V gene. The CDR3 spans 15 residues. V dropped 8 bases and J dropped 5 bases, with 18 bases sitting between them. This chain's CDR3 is CASGSFVKGNEKLFF. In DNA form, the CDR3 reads TGTGCCAGCGGGTCATTCGTAAAGGGGAATGAAAAACTGTTTTTT.